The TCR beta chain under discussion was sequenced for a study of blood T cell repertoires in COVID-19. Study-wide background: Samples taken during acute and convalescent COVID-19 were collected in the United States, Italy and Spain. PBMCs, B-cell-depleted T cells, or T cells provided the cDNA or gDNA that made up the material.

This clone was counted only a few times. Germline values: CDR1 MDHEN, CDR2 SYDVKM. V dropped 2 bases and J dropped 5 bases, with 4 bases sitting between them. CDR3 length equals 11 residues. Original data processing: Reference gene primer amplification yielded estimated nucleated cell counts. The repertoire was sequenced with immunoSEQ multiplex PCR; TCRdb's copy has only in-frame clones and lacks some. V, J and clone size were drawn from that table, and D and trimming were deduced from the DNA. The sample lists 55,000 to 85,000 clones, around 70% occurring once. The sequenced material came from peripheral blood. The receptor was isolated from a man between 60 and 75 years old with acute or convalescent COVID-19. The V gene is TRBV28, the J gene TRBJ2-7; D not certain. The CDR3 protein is CASSLGHEQYF. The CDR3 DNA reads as TGTGCCAGCAGTTTAGGGCACGAGCAGTACTTC.